This T cell receptor (beta chain) was found in a study of technical replicates of blood from a few donors. The germline gives CDR1 GTSNPN, CDR2 SVGIG (reference sequence). Unmatched junction bases numbered 8, after V lost 7 bases and J lost 6 bases. The CDR3 consists of 13 residues. The repertoire was sequenced with immunoSEQ multiplex PCR; TCRdb's copy has only in-frame clones and lacks some. Found here are approximately 75,000 clones, 95% to 97% of them singletons; the top ten hold roughly 0.3%. The receptor was isolated from a human donor in good health. The sequenced material came from T cells isolated from PBMCs. The gene calls are TRBV30 and TRBJ2-7; TRBD2 matches 11 bases. The CDR3 nucleotides are TGTGCCTTAGAACTAGCGGGAGCTGTCGAGCAGTACTTC. It encodes CALELAGAVEQYF.